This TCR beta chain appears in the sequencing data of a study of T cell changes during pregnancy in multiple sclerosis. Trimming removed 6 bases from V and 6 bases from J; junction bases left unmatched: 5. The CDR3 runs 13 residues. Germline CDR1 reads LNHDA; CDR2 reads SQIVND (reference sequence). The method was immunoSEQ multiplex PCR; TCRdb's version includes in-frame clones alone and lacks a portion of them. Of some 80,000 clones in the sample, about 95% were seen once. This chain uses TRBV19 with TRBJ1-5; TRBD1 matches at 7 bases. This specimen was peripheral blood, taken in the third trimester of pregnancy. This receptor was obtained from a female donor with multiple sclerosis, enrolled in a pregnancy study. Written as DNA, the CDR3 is TGTGCCAGTAGACTCCAGGGGGGTCAGCCCCAGCATTTT. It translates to CASRLQGGQPQHF.